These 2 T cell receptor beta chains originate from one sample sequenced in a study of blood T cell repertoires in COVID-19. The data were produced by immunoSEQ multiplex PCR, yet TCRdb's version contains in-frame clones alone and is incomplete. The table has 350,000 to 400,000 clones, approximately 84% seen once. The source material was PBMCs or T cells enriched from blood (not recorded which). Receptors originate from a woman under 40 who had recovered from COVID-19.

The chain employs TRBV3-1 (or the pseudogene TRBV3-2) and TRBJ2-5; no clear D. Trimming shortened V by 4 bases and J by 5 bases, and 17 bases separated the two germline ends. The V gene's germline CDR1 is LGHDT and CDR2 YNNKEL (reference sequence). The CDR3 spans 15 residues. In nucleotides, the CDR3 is TGTGCCAGCAGCCCCAGGTCGGCCTTGAGTGAGACCCAGTACTTC. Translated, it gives CASSPRSALSETQYF.

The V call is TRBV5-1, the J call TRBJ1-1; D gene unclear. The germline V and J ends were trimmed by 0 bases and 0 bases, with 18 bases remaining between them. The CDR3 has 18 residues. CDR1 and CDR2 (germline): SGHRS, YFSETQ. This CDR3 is CASSLGLGRVRMNTEAFF. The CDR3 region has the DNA TGCGCCAGCAGCTTGGGGTTGGGGAGGGTGCGCATGAACACTGAAGCTTTCTTT.